Below are 13 T cell receptor beta chains sequenced from a single sample in a study of blood T cell repertoires in COVID-19. The method was immunoSEQ multiplex PCR; TCRdb's version includes in-frame clones alone and lacks a portion of them. This sample has under 100,000 clones; roughly 90% occur once, and the top ten carry approximately 3.6%. The sequenced sample was peripheral blood. The receptors originated from a woman aged 70-85 years with acute or convalescent COVID-19.

The rearrangement joins TRBV5-6 to TRBJ2-7, with TRBD2 identical over 14 bases. This CDR3 comprises 14 residues. Trimming at V came to 4 bases and at J to 6 bases, leaving 3 bases not matched to a gene. The germline V gene encodes CDR1 SGHDT and CDR2 YYEEEE. The CDR3 loop reads CASSGTSGSVEQYF. The CDR3 DNA reads TGTGCCAGCAGCGGGACTAGCGGGAGTGTCGAGCAGTACTTC.

The rearrangement uses TRBV28 and TRBJ1-4; 7 bases align to TRBD1. Germline trimming cut 2 bases from V and 2 bases from J; bases unmatched to any gene: 2. The germline V gene encodes CDR1 MDHEN and CDR2 SYDVKM. The CDR3 has 15 amino acids. The CDR3 coding sequence is TGTGCCAGCAGTTTACGGACAGGCACTAATGAAAAACTGTTTTTT. As protein: CASSLRTGTNEKLFF.

This clone was seen only once. This rearrangement joins TRBV7-9 to TRBJ1-1; D is unclear. The CDR3 extends over 13 amino acids. Trimming left V 1 base short and J 7 bases short, with 10 bases between. Germline CDR1 and CDR2: SEHNR and FQNEAQ (reference sequence). The CDR3 nucleotides are TGTGCCAGCAGCTTAGTGAGAAATCGTGAAGCTTTCTTT. This codes for CASSLVRNREAFF.

The rearrangement links TRBV19 to TRBJ1-5; 7 bases map to TRBD1. The germline gives CDR1 LNHDA, CDR2 SQIVND (reference sequence). The length of the CDR3 is 13 residues. The V and J ends lost 6 bases and 6 bases, in that order; junction bases with no gene match: 5. CDR3 sequence (DNA): TGTGCCAGTAGACAAAAGGGGGCTCAGCCCCAGCATTTT. Protein sequence: CASRQKGAQPQHF.

The V gene is TRBV6-5, the J gene TRBJ1-3, with D unresolved. Per germline, CDR1 MNHEY and CDR2 SVGAGI. This CDR3 has 15 amino acids. The germline V and J ends were trimmed by 0 bases and 4 bases, with 10 bases remaining between them. The CDR3: CASSYSMVQGNTIYF. The DNA of the CDR3 is TGTGCCAGCAGTTACTCGATGGTACAGGGAAACACCATATATTTT.

The chain carries TRBV7-9 and TRBJ1-2; D ambiguous. Trimming took 2 bases from V and 2 from J, leaving 9 bases between them. CDR3 length: 14 residues. CDR1 is SEHNR and CDR2 is FQNEAQ in the germline V gene (reference sequence). The CDR3 DNA follows: TGTGCCAGCAGCTTATTCGAGAGCAACTATGGCTACACCTTC. Its protein product is CASSLFESNYGYTF.

The sample holds a few counts of this clone. The chain recombines TRBV7-9 with TRBJ2-7, with no clear D. CDR1 SEHNR and CDR2 FQNEAQ come from the germline V gene (reference sequence). The CDR3 is made up of 16 amino acids. Trimming took 1 base from V and 5 from J, leaving 18 bases between them. The CDR3 loop reads CASSLGQASVRDEQYF. The DNA for the CDR3 is TGTGCCAGCAGCTTAGGACAAGCATCCGTCCGTGACGAGCAGTACTTC. Together with reference TRBV7-9 and TRBJ2-7, the CDR3 gives the full variable domain: DTGVSQNPRHKITKRGQNVTFRCDPISEHNRLYWYRQTLGQGPEFLTYFQNEAQLEKSRLLSDRFSAERPKGSFSTLEIQRTEQGDSAMYLCASSLGQASVRDEQYFGPGTRLTVT.

The genes are TRBV6-5 and TRBJ1-2; D is undetermined. Deletions cut 8 bases from V and 5 bases from J, with 12 bases between. This CDR3 contains 12 residues. Germline CDR1 reads MNHEY; CDR2 reads SVGAGI. CDR3 region: CASRGPVYGYTF. CDR3 DNA sequence: TGTGCCAGCCGAGGGCCAGTTTATGGCTACACCTTC.

The chain links TRBV2 to TRBJ1-2; possible D gene TRBD1, 5 bases. The CDR3 sequence is 17 residues long. V was pared by 4 bases and J by 0 bases, with 18 bases between. In germline, CDR1 is SNHLY, CDR2 FYNNEI. Here the CDR3 DNA reads TGTGCCAGCAGTGTTTCGCAGGGCCGAAGAACTAACTATGGCTACACCTTC. Residues: CASSVSQGRRTNYGYTF.

The V gene is TRBV19, the J gene TRBJ2-1; TRBD1 matches at 8 bases. This CDR3 comprises 13 residues. Per the germline V gene, CDR1 is LNHDA and CDR2 is SQIVND (reference sequence). Germline trimming cut 3 bases from V and 7 bases from J; bases unmatched to any gene: 2. CDR3 bases: TGTGCCAGTAGTATGACAGGGGTGAATGAGCAGTTCTTC. Translating it yields CASSMTGVNEQFF.

The chain has TRBV2 and TRBJ2-5; 8 nucleotides align to TRBD1. Germline V gene data show CDR1 as SNHLY and CDR2 as FYNNEI. J gave up 4 bases and V 4 bases, and 5 bases lay outside the gene matches. CDR3 length: 14 residues. This CDR3 reads CASSAQGAGETQYF. CDR3 sequence (DNA): TGTGCCAGCAGTGCCCAGGGGGCGGGAGAGACCCAGTACTTC.

The chain couples TRBV5-4 to TRBJ2-1; 13 bases match TRBD2. With 3 bases clipped from V and 10 bases from J, the junction kept 7 bases outside the gene matches. This CDR3 spans 15 amino acids. The germline V gene has CDR1 SGHNT and CDR2 YYREEE (reference sequence). Here the CDR3 DNA reads TGTGCCAGCAGCTCCCGGACTAGCGGGAGTTGGGAGCAGTTCTTC. Translated: CASSSRTSGSWEQFF.

The J gene is TRBJ2-4, the V gene TRBV5-1; TRBD2 aligns across 9 bases. The CDR3 contains 16 residues. Germline CDR1 reads SGHRS; CDR2 reads YFSETQ. V was clipped by 4 bases and J by 12 bases; unmatched bases: 17. In nucleotides, the CDR3 is TGCGCCAGCAGCCTGGGCTCTGGGGCGGGGGGGCCGGCTCAGTACTTC. This translates into CASSLGSGAGGPAQYF.